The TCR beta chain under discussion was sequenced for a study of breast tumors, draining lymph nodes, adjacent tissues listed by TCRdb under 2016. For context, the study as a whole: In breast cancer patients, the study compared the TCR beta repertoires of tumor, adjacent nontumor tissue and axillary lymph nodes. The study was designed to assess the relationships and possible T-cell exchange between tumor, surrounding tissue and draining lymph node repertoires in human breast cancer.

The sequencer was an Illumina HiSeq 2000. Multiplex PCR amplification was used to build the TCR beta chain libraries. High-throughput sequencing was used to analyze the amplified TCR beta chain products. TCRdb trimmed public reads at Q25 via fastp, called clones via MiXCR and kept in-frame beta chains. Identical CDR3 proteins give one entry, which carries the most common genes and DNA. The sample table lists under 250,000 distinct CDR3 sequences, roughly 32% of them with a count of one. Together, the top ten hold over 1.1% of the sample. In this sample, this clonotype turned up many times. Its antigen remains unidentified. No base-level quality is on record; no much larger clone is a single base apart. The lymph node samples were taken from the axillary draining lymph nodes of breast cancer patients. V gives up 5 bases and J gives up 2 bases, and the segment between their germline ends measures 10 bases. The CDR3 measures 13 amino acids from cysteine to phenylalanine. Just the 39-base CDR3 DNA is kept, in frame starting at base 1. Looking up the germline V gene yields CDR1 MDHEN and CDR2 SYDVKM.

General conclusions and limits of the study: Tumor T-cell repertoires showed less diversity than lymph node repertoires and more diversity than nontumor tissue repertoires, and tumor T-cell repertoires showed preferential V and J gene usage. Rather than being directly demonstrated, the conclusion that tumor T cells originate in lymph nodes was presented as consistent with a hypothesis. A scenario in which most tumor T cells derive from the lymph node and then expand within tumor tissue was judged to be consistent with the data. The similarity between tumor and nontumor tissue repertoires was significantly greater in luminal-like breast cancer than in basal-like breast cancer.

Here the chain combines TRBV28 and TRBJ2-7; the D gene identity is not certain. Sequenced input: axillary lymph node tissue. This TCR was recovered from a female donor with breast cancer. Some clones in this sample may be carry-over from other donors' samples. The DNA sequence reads TGTGCCAGCAGTGAAGGCCGAGCCTACGAGCAGTACTTC. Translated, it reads CASSEGRAYEQYF.